The source of this TCR beta chain is a study of tumor and adjacent non-tumor tissue in lung cancer. Study-wide context: Patients comprised about a dozen adenocarcinoma, a couple of squamous cell carcinoma and 1 small cell lung cancer.

This clonotype was recorded at least ten times. CDR1 and CDR2 (germline): DFQATT, SNEGSKA (reference sequence). The CDR3 sequence is 16 residues long. V lost 3 bases and J 5 bases, leaving 19 bases between the germline ends. The template was RNA from unsorted bulk tissue. A modified ARM-PCR protocol with three rounds of nested PCR amplified TCRbeta. TCRdb re-analysed the multiplex PCR reads in MiXCR, keeping a single row per CDR3 protein. The sample includes approximately 130,000 distinct CDR3 sequences, about 66% of them seen just once. The sequencing sample was made of lung tumor tissue. The sequence was obtained from a man under 40 with non-small cell lung cancer. V gene TRBV20-1 combines with J gene TRBJ2-2; D possibly corresponds to TRBD2 (8 bases). CDR3 bases: TGCAGTGCTAGGGACCCGACAGGGACTAGTACCGGGGAGCTGTTTTTT. Its protein is CSARDPTGTSTGELFF.